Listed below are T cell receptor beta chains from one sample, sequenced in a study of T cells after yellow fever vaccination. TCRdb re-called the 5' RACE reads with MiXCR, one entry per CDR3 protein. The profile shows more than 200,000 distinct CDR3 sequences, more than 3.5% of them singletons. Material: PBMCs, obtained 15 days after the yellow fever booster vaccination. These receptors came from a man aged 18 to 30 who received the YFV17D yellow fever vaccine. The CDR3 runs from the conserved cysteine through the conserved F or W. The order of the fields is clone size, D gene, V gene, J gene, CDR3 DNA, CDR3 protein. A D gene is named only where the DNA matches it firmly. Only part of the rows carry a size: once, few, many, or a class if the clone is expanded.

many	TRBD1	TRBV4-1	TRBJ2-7	TGCGCCAGCAGCCAAGTGGGACAGACGGTGGGGCAGTACTTC	CASSQVGQTVGQYF
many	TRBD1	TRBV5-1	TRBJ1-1	TGCGCCAGCAGCACCGACAGGGGATCTGAAGCTTTCTTT	CASSTDRGSEAFF
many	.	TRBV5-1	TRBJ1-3	TGCGCCAGCAGCTTGGAGGCTTACTCTGGAAACACCATATATTTT	CASSLEAYSGNTIYF
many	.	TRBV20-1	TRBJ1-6	TGCAGTGCCAGGCCTCTGGGTGGCCGGAATTCACCCCTCCACTTT	CSARPLGGRNSPLHF
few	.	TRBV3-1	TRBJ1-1	TGTGCCAGCAGCCAAGAAGGCCTCGGCACTGAAGCTTTCTTT	CASSQEGLGTEAFF
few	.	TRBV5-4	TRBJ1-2	TGTGCCAGCAGCTCATTCGGGGCTAACTATGGCTACACCTTC	CASSSFGANYGYTF
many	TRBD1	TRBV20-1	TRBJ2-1	TGCAGTGCTAGAAAGGACAGGCCGAGCTCCTACAATGAGCAGTTCTTC	CSARKDRPSSYNEQFF
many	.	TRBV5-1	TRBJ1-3	TGCGCCAGCACTCTGGGCGCGGGCTCTGGAAACACCATATATTTT	CASTLGAGSGNTIYF
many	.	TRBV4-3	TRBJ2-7	TGCGCCAGCAGCCAAGATACAGGGAATAGCGCCTACGAGCAGTACTTC	CASSQDTGNSAYEQYF
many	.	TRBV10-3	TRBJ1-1	TGTGCCATCAGTGAGGGACCCGTCGGGAACACTGAAGCTTTCTTT	CAISEGPVGNTEAFF
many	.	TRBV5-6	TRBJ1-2	TGTGCCAGCAGCTCAGACGCTGATGGCTACACCTTC	CASSSDADGYTF
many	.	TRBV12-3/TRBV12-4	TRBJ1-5	TGTGCCAGCAGTTTTAGCAATCAGCCCCAGCATTTT	CASSFSNQPQHF
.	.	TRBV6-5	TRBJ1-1	TGTGCCAGCAGTTACTTCCGGGGCACTGAAGCTTTCTTT	CASSYFRGTEAFF
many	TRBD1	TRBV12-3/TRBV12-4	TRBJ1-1	TGTGCCAGCAGTTTCTCGGGGACAGACGATATAGCTTTCTTT	CASSFSGTDDIAFF
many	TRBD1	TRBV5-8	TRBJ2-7	TGTGCCAGCGGCCTTGAGGACAGGCCCTCCTACGAGCAGTACTTC	CASGLEDRPSYEQYF
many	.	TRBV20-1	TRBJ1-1	TGCAGTCCTGCTGGGGGGCCAACTGAAGCTTTCTTT	CSPAGGPTEAFF
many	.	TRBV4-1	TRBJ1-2	TGCGCCAGCAGCCGCCGTTGGGGGGACTATGGCTACACCTTC	CASSRRWGDYGYTF
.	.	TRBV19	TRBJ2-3	TGTGCCAGTACCGACACAGCCGGGGTTGATACGCAGTATTTT	CASTDTAGVDTQYF
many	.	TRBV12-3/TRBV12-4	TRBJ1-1	TGTGCCAGCAGTTTCAAGGGCTCGAACACTGAAGCTTTCTTT	CASSFKGSNTEAFF
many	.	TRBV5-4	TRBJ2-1	TGTGCCAGCAGCAAGACGCCCCCCGAGCAGTTCTTC	CASSKTPPEQFF
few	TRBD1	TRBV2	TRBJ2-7	TGTGCCAGCAGTCCGGACAGGGACCACGAGCAGTACTTC	CASSPDRDHEQYF
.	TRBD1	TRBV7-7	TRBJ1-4	TGTGCTAGCGCCATGCAACAGGGGGCCGAAAAACTGTTTTTT	CASAMQQGAEKLFF
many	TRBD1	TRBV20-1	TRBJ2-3	TGCAGGACGGGACAGTCCACAGATACGCAGTATTTT	CRTGQSTDTQYF
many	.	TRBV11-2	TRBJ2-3	TGTGCCAGCAGCTTCGGGTCGTCCATGGCTACAGATACGCAGTATTTT	CASSFGSSMATDTQYF
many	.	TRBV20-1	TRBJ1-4	TGCAGTGCGCCTAAATACGGGAAACTGTTTTTT	CSAPKYGKLFF
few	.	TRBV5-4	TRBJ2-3	TGTGCCAGCAGTCTTAGCGGAAGCACAGATACGCAGTATTTT	CASSLSGSTDTQYF
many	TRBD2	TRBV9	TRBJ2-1	TGTGCCAGCAGCATCGTAGCGGGGCCCGCCTACAATGAGCAGTTCTTC	CASSIVAGPAYNEQFF
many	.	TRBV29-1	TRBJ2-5	TGCAGCGTTGGGAAGACCCAGTACTTC	CSVGKTQYF
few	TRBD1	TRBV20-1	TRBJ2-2	TGCAGTGCTAGAGATCCACAGGGGGCGTCCGGGGAGCTGTTTTTT	CSARDPQGASGELFF
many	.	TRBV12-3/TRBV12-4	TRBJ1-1	TGTGCCAGCAAACTAGACCCCCGGAGCACTGAAGCTTTCTTT	CASKLDPRSTEAFF
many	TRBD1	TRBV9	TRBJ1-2	TGTGCCAGCAGCCCATCGACAGGGCGACCTTATGGCTACACCTTC	CASSPSTGRPYGYTF
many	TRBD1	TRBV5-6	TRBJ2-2	TGTGCCAGCAGCCCCTGGACAGGGATGCTGTTTTTT	CASSPWTGMLFF
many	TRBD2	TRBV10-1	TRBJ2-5	TGCGCCAGCTCCCCGGCTACTAGCGCGGGAGAGACCCAGTACTTC	CASSPATSAGETQYF
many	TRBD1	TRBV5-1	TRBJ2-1	TGCGCCAGCAGCTCGAAAACAGGGGTAGCCTACAATGAGCAGTTCTTC	CASSSKTGVAYNEQFF
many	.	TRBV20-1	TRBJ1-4	TGCAGTGCGGAGGGGGATGGGGCTGAAAAACTGTTTTTT	CSAEGDGAEKLFF
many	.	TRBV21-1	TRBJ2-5	TGTGCCAGCAGCAAAGTTAAGAGTGGGGGAGAGACCCAGTACTTC	CASSKVKSGGETQYF
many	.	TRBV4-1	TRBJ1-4	TGCGCCAGCAGCCAAGATAGAGAACAGTTTACGACTAATGAAAAACTGTTTTTT	CASSQDREQFTTNEKLFF
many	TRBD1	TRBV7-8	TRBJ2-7	TGTGCCAGCAGCTTTCGACAGGGGATTGGCGAGCAGTACTTC	CASSFRQGIGEQYF
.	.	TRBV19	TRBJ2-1	TGTGCCAGTAGTATAGTTGGATACTCCTACAATGAGCAGTTCTTC	CASSIVGYSYNEQFF
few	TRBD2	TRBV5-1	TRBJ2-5	TGCGCCAGCAGCACAGGGACTAGCGGGGTCCAAGAGACCCAGTACTTC	CASSTGTSGVQETQYF
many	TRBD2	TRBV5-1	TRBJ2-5	TGCGCCAGCAGCAATGGACTAGTTTGGGGTCAAGAGACCCAGTACTTC	CASSNGLVWGQETQYF
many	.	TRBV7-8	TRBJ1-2	TGTGCCAGCAGCCTGGGGCCGGGGGACGGCTACACCTTC	CASSLGPGDGYTF
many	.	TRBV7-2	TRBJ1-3	TGTGCCAGCAGCTTGAGGCGTAGCTCTGGAAACACCATATATTTT	CASSLRRSSGNTIYF
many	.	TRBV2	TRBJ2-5	TGTGCCAGCAGCGAAAACTCAGAAGTGGAGACCCAGTACTTC	CASSENSEVETQYF
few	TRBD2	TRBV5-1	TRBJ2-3	TGCGCCAGCAGCTTGTGGCCCGGGGGGGCAGATACGCAGTATTTT	CASSLWPGGADTQYF
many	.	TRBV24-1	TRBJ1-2	TGTGCCACCAGTGCGACCCCCTCGGACAGATTCTTCTTC	CATSATPSDRFFF
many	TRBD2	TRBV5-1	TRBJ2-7	TGCGCCAGCAGCTTGATAAGCGGGGGGTTCTCCTACGAGCAGTACTTC	CASSLISGGFSYEQYF
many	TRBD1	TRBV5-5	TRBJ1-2	TGTGCCAGCAGCTTGTCCCGGGACAGCTATGGCTACACCTTC	CASSLSRDSYGYTF
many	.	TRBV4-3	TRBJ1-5	TGCGCCAGCAGCCAAGATGGTACAGATCAGCCCCAGCATTTT	CASSQDGTDQPQHF
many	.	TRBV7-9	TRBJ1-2	TGTGCCAGCAGTCAGACAGACTATGGCTACACCTTC	CASSQTDYGYTF
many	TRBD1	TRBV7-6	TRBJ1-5	TGTGCCAGCAGCCCTTCGCCAGGACAGGATAGCAATCAGCCCCAGCATTTT	CASSPSPGQDSNQPQHF
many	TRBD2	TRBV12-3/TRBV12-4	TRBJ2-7	TGTGCCAGCAGTTTTGTCCCCGGGGGGGAGCAGTACTTC	CASSFVPGGEQYF
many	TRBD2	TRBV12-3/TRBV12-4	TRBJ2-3	TGTGCCAGCACACACGGTTGGGAGCGGGGGACAGATACGCAGTATTTT	CASTHGWERGTDTQYF
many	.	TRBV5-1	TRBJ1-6	TGCGCCAGCAGCTTGGGGACGGAAACCTCCTATAATTCACCCCTCCACTTT	CASSLGTETSYNSPLHF
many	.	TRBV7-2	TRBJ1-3	TGTGCCAGCAGCACAGGGTACTCTGGAAACACCATATATTTT	CASSTGYSGNTIYF
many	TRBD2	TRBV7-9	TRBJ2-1	TGTGCCAGCAGCTTAGCGGGCGGGGGGGCCAGCTATGAGCAGTTCTTC	CASSLAGGGASYEQFF
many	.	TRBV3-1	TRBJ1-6	TGTGCCAGCAGCCAAGATCCTAAGTATTCACCCCTCCACTTT	CASSQDPKYSPLHF
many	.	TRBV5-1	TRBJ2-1	TGCGCCAGCAGCTTGTCTGCCGGCGACGATGAGCAGTTCTTC	CASSLSAGDDEQFF
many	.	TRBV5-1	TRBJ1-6	TGCGCCAGCAGCTTTGATGTGCCCTATAATTCACCCCTCCACTTT	CASSFDVPYNSPLHF
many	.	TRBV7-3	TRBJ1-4	TGTGCCAGCAGCTTAGGGGGGCTGGACAGTAGGCTGTTTTTT	CASSLGGLDSRLFF